This T cell receptor beta chain is drawn from a study of blood T cells in healthy people across ages. Study summary: Using template switching, researchers captured about one barcoded beta molecule for each two T cells. Findings and caveats of the study: In older individuals, TCR beta diversity per million T cells was lower, falling roughly linearly with age.

Together with a sample-barcoded 5' primer, a J-beta primer mix was included in a second PCR lasting roughly 7 to 11 cycles. TCRdb called the 5' RACE reads again in MiXCR, with one record for every CDR3 protein. The table lists around 940,000 distinct CDR3 sequences, roughly half of them singletons. From germline, CDR1 is MDHEN and CDR2 SYDVKM. The CDR3 runs to 12 residues. Trimming shortened V by 10 bases and J by 4 bases, and 13 bases separated the two germline ends. Aged about 6 to 95, donors were systemically healthy Caucasians from Russia. Only a few counts were recorded for this clonotype. Its specificity is unknown.

Input material: blood. The sequence was collected from a woman in her sixties in good health. The chain uses TRBV28 and TRBJ1-2, with D possibly being TRBD1 (5 bases). CDR3 loop: CANQGSGYGYTF. In nucleotides, the CDR3 is TGTGCCAACCAGGGTTCTGGCTATGGCTACACCTTC.